The text below deals with one T cell receptor (beta chain). Germline V gene data show CDR1 as SGHRS and CDR2 as YFSETQ. This CDR3 has 15 residues. Between the trimmed V and J ends, which lost 1 base and 3 bases, there was a span of 13 bases. This sample stems from a study of T cell repertoires in cytomegalovirus infection. TCRdb reprocessed the reads with MiXCR, giving one entry per CDR3 protein. The data contain some 300,000 distinct CDR3 sequences, roughly 15% of them seen just once; the ten biggest clones take up about 8.7%. The receptor comes from a human donor in good health (CMV status not recorded). Some clones in this sample may be carry-over from other donors' samples. Input material: PBMCs. V usage is TRBV5-1 and J usage is TRBJ1-1; D not certain. Here the CDR3 DNA reads TGCGCCAGCAGCTTGAGCAGTTATGAGGACACTGAAGCTTTCTTT. This gives the protein CASSLSSYEDTEAFF.